This T cell receptor (beta chain) is drawn from a study of cytomegalovirus exposure and HLA in healthy donors. Study-wide points: It was taken for granted in presence/absence analyses that sequencing depth across donors was roughly uniform. The study designated about 180 TCR beta chains cytomegalovirus-associated.

In the PCR, 60 Vbeta and 13 Jbeta primers were used. TCRdb keeps only in-frame clones here, not all; method: immunoSEQ multiplex PCR. The table shows about 230,000 clones, with 85% occurring only once. On this clone: Its antigen is currently unknown.

The CDR3 loop spans 16 amino acids. Deletions cut 1 base from V and 1 base from J, with 8 bases between. Germline CDR1 reads SGHTA; CDR2 reads FQGNSA. Sequenced input: PBMCs. The TCR comes from a human donor in good health. The rearrangement joins TRBV7-2 to TRBJ2-6, with D possibly matching TRBD1 (5 bases). CDR3 DNA: TGTGCCAGCAGCTTAGATTCAGGGTCTGGGGCCAACGTCCTGACTTTC. Protein product: CASSLDSGSGANVLTF.